The source of this TCR beta chain is a study of T-cell reconstitution after alpha-beta-depleted transplantation in children. General observations from the study: Counts and diversity of T cells one year after transplant came mostly from newly produced T cells. Some patients' high day-60 TCRbeta diversity was attributed to recipient cells surviving conditioning. It was reported that alpha-beta T cells came from several hundred expanded graft clones (about two months after transplant).

Unique molecular identifiers were used to barcode this TCRbeta library. TCRdb re-called the PCR reads with MiXCR, one entry per CDR3 protein. There are about a million distinct CDR3 sequences in the sample; roughly 29% occur only once, and 25% to 35% lies in the top ten. Germline trimming cut 2 bases from V and 9 bases from J; bases unmatched to any gene: 8. CDR1 and CDR2 from the germline V gene are SGHTA and FQGTGA. The CDR3 runs to 14 residues. In the case of this clonotype: The target antigen is unknown.

The V call is TRBV7-3, the J call TRBJ2-3, with TRBD2 matching over 7 bases. The clonotype was recovered from a boy under two years old who had a stem cell transplant for SCID, so the T cells may come from the graft donor. The material was PBMCs, mostly from graft donor cells, obtained 360 days after TCRalphabeta/CD19-depleted stem cell transplant. CDR3 DNA: TGTGCCAGCAGCTTATCCCGACTAGCTGAGACGCAGTATTTT. Translated, it gives CASSLSRLAETQYF.